This T cell receptor (beta chain) emerged from a study of T cell responses to AZD1222 COVID-19 vaccine. Germline V lookup: CDR1 SGHRS, CDR2 YFSETQ. The ends lost 2 bases at V and 8 bases at J; junction bases unmatched: 6. The CDR3 totals 14 residues. Sequenced by immunoSEQ multiplex PCR; TCRdb stores in-frame clones only, minus some. The sample includes 80,000 or so clones, about nine tenths of them seen just once. This chain joins TRBV5-1 and TRBJ2-1; 8 nucleotides agree with TRBD1. The sequencing here drew on peripheral blood, taken on day 0 of MenACWY control vaccination. The TCR originated in an adult in good health. The CDR3 nucleotides are TGCGCCAGCAGCTTTGACAGGGGCGGCGATGAGCAGTTCTTC. Its translation is CASSFDRGGDEQFF. The full variable domain, completed using reference TRBV5-1 and TRBJ2-1, is KAGVTQTPRYLIKTRGQQVTLSCSPISGHRSVSWYQQTPGQGLQFLFEYFSETQRNKGNFPGRFSGRQFSNSRSEMNVSTLELGDSALYLCASSFDRGGDEQFFGPGTRLTVL.